This TCR beta chain stems from a study of cytomegalovirus exposure and HLA in healthy donors. There are 15 residues in the CDR3. Germline V lookup: CDR1 MNHEY, CDR2 SMNVEV (reference sequence). Trimming took 8 bases from V and 4 from J; bases not matched to a gene: 7. Donors were nominally healthy when sampled, though unrecorded immune exposures were likely. The PCR contained 60 Vbeta and 13 Jbeta primers. Profiling relied on immunoSEQ multiplex PCR, and the TCRdb table lists in-frame clones only, not all of them. The data show 130,000 to 150,000 clones, about 78% seen once. This chain uses TRBV27 with TRBJ2-3; 12 positions match TRBD1. The specimen sequenced was PBMCs. The sequence derives from a male donor in good health and CMV-seronegative. DNA for the CDR3: TGTGCCAGCCGTACGGGACAGGGGGCCTCAGATACGCAGTATTTT. Translated: CASRTGQGASDTQYF.